This record looks at one TCR beta chain sequence and its context. The antigen is not known. This entry comes from a study of long-term antiretroviral therapy in people with HIV. General study points: Once patients were on ART, diversity went higher but still fell short of transplant donor controls. Information pertaining to ART adherence, viral resistance or therapeutic modifications was not obtained.

V was cut by 11 bases and J by 4 bases, with 9 bases left in between. There are 11 residues in the CDR3. Germline V CDR1 and CDR2: MNHEY, SMNVEV (reference sequence). At survey level, the immunoSEQ assay was run in its v3.0 version. Produced via immunoSEQ multiplex PCR; TCRdb's table is partial and in-frame only. The repertoire includes about 24,000 clones, 81% of them detected once, and approximately 6.1% sits in the top ten. The J gene is TRBJ2-1, the V gene TRBV27; maybe TRBD1 (5 bases). The source was unsorted PBMCs, collected 4.4 years after starting antiretroviral therapy. This clonotype originated in a man aged 25 to 40 with HIV. DNA of the CDR3: TGTGCCTGCCGACAGTACAATGAGCAGTTCTTC. Translated: CACRQYNEQFF.